The 4 T cell receptor beta chains given below trace back to one sample, sequenced in a study of tumour-infiltrating T cells in Burkitt lymphoma. Measured with immunoSEQ multiplex PCR; TCRdb has only the in-frame clones, and not every one. This sample carries 5,100 or so clones, around a quarter of them seen once, and the ten largest clones take approximately 26%. The sequencing sample was made of tumor tissue. The receptors come from a human donor with diffuse large B-cell lymphoma.

Only a few counts were recorded for this clone. V and J are TRBV29-1 and TRBJ2-3, with D hard to call. Trimming stripped 0 bases from V and 4 bases from J, with 5 bases between. The CDR3 is made up of 12 amino acids. Germline CDR1 reads SQVTM; CDR2 reads ANQGSEA. CDR3: CSVEELADTQYF. CDR3 coding DNA: TGCAGCGTTGAAGAGCTAGCAGATACGCAGTATTTT.

CDR3 loop: CASSPQSAGTDTQYF. The CDR3 DNA is TGTGCCAGCAGCCCCCAATCGGCGGGCACAGATACGCAGTATTTT. The chain has TRBV7-8 and TRBJ2-3; no clear D gene. The germline CDR1 and CDR2 sequences are SGHVS and FQNEAQ. This CDR3 is built from 15 residues. With 5 bases removed from V and 1 base from J, the gap between germline ends came to 13 bases. The full variable domain, completed using reference TRBV7-8 and TRBJ2-3, is GAGVSQSPRYKVAKRGQDVALRCDPISGHVSLFWYQQALGQGPEFLTYFQNEAQLDKSGLPSDRFFAERPEGSVSTLKIQRTQQEDSAVYLCASSPQSAGTDTQYFGPGTRLTVL.

The chain uses TRBV18 and TRBJ1-2; D is perhaps TRBD1 (5 bases). Trimming removed 0 bases at V and 8 bases at J, with 10 bases between. The CDR3 length is 13 residues. Germline CDR1 and CDR2: KGHSH and LQKENI. The CDR3 bases are TGTGCCAGCTCACCACCAGGGGTCGACGGCTACACCTTC. It encodes CASSPPGVDGYTF.

This clone was observed a handful of times. The chain has TRBV28 and TRBJ1-5; 9 bases are a match to TRBD1. The V gene end was trimmed by 7 bases and the J gene end by 6 bases; junction bases not matched to a gene: 10. The CDR3 contains 15 residues. Germline values: CDR1 MDHEN, CDR2 SYDVKM. DNA of the CDR3: TGTGCCAGCAAAGGCGGGACAGGGATGAGTCAGCCCCAGCATTTT. Translated: CASKGGTGMSQPQHF.